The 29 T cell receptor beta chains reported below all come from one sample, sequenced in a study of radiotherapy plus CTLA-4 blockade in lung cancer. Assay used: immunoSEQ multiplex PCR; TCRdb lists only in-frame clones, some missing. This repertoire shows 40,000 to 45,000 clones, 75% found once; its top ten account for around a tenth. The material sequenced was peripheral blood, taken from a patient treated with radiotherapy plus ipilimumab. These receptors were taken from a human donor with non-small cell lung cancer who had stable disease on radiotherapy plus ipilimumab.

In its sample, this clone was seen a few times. CDR3 residues: CASSQEIPVQGGDYGYTF. For the CDR3, the DNA is TGCGCCAGCAGCCAAGAGATTCCAGTACAGGGGGGCGACTATGGCTACACCTTC. The chain employs TRBV4-1 and TRBJ1-2, with 8 bases that match TRBD1. The CDR3 totals 18 residues. V gave up 0 bases and J gave up 3 bases; unmatched junction bases: 12. Germline V gives CDR1 MGHRA, CDR2 YSYEKL.

This CDR3 is CASRDSPNYGYTF. The CDR3 DNA reads TGCGCCAGTCGGGACAGTCCTAACTATGGCTACACCTTC. The chain carries TRBV5-1 and TRBJ1-2, with TRBD1 matching 7 bases. The V segment lost 8 bases and the J segment 0 bases; nucleotides outside the gene matches: 4. The CDR3 totals 13 residues. Germline values: CDR1 SGHRS, CDR2 YFSETQ.

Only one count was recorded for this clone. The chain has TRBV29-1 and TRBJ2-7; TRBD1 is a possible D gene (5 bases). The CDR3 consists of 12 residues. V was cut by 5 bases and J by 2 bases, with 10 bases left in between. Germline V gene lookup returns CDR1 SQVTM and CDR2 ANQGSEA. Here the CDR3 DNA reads TGCAGCGTTAGAGACAGTCCCTACGAGCAGTACTTC. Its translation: CSVRDSPYEQYF.

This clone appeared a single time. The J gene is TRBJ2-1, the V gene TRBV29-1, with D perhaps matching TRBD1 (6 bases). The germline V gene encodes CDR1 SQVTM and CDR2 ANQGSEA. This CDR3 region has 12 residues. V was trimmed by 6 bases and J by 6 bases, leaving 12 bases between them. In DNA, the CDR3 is TGCAGCGTCCAACAGGGATTCAATGAGCAGTTCTTC. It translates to CSVQQGFNEQFF.

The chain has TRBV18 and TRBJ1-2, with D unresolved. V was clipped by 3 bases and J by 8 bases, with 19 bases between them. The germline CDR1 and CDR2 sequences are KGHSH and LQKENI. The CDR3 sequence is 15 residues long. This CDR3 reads CASSPLRGGGNGYTF. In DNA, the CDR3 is TGTGCCAGCTCACCCCTCCGAGGAGGCGGAAACGGCTACACCTTC.

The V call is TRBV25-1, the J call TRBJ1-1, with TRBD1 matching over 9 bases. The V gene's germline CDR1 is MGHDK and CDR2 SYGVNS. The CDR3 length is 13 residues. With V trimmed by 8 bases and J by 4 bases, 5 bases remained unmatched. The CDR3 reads CASSETGGTEAFF. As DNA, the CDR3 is TGTGCCAGCTCCGAGACAGGGGGCACTGAAGCTTTCTTT.

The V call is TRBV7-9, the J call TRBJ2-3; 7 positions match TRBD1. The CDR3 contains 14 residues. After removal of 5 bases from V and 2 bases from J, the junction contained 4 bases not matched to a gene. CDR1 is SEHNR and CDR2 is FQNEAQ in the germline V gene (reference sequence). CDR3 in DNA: TGTGCCAGCAGCCGGGACAGCAACACAGATACGCAGTATTTT. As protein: CASSRDSNTDTQYF.

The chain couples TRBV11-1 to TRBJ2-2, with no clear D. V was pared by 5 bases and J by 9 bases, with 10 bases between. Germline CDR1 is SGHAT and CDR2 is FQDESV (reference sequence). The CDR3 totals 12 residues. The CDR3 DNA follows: TGTGCCAGCAGCCCAGACATACGGGAGCTGTTTTTT. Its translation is CASSPDIRELFF.

CDR3 in amino acids: CASTADSYGYTF. The DNA for the CDR3 is TGTGCCAGCACCGCGGACAGCTATGGCTACACCTTC. The rearrangement uses TRBV6-1 and TRBJ1-2, with a weak D call TRBD1 (6 bases). Germline CDR1 is MNHNS and CDR2 is SASEGT. V was cut by 7 bases and J by 4 bases, with 10 bases left in between. This CDR3 has 12 amino acids.

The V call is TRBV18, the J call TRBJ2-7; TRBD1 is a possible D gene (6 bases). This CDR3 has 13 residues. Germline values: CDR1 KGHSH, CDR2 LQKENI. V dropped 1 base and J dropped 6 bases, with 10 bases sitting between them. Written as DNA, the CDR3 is TGTGCCAGCTCACCACATGCAGGGGTCGAGCAGTACTTC. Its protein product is CASSPHAGVEQYF.

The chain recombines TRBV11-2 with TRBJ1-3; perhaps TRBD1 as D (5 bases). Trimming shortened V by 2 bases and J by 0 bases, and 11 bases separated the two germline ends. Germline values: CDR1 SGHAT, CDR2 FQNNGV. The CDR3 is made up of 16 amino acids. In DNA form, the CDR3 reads TGTGCCAGCAGCTTATTCCAGGGCCTCTCTGGAAACACCATATATTTT. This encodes CASSLFQGLSGNTIYF.

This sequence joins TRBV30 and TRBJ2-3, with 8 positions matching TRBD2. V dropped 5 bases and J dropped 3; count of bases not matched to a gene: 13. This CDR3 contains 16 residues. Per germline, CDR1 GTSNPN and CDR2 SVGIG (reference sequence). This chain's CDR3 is CAWRRWDSGATDTQYF. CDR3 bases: TGTGCCTGGCGGAGATGGGATAGCGGGGCAACAGATACGCAGTATTTT.

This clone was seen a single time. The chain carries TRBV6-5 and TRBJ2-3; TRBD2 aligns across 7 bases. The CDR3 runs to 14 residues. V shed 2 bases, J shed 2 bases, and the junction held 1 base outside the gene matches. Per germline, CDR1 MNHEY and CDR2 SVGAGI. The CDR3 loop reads CASSYGLVTDTQYF. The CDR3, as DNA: TGTGCCAGCAGTTACGGACTAGTCACAGATACGCAGTATTTT.

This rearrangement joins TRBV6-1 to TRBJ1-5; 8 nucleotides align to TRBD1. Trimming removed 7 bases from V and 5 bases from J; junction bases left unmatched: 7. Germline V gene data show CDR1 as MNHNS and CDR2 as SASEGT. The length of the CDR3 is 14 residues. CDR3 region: CASKPGQGYQPQHF. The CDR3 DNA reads TGTGCCAGCAAGCCCGGACAGGGATATCAGCCCCAGCATTTT.

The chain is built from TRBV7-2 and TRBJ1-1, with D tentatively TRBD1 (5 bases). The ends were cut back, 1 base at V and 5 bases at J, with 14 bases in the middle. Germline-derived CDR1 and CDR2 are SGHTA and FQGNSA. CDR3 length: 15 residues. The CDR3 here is CASSLESRRGTEAFF. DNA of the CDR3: TGTGCCAGCAGCTTAGAGAGTCGGAGGGGTACTGAAGCTTTCTTT. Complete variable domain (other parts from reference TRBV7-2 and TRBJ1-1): GAGVSQSPSNKVTEKGKDVELRCDPISGHTALYWYRQSLGQGLEFLIYFQGNSAPDKSGLPSDRFSAERTGGSVSTLTIQRTQQEDSAVYLCASSLESRRGTEAFFGQGTRLTVV.

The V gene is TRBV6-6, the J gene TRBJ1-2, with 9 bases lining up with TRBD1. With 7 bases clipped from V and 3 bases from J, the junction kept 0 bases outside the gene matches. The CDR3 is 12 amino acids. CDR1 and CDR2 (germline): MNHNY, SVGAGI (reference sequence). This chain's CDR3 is CASNRGHYGYTF. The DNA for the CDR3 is TGTGCCAGCAACAGGGGGCACTATGGCTACACCTTC.

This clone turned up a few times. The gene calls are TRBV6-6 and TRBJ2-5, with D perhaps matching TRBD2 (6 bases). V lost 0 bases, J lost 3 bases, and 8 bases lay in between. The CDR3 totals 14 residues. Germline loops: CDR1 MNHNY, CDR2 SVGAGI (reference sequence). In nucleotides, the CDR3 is TGTGCCAGCAGTTACTCCGGGGGTAAAGAGACCCAGTACTTC. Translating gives CASSYSGGKETQYF.

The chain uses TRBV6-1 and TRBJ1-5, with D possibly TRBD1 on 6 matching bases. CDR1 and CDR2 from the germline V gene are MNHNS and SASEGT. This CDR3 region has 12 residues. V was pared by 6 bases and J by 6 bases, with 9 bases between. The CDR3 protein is CASRDSFQPQHF. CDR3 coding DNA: TGTGCCAGCAGGGACAGCTTTCAGCCCCAGCATTTT.

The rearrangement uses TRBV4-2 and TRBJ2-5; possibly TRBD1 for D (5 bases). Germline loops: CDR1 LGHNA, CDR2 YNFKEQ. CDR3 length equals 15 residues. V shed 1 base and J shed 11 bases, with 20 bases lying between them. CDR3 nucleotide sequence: TGTGCCAGCAGCCAAGTCGCCGCCGACAGTGGCAAGCAGTACTTC. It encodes CASSQVAADSGKQYF.

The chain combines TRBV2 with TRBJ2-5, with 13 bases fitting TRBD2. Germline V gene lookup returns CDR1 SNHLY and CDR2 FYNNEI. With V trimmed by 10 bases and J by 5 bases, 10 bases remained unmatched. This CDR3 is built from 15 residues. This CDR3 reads CATLLAGGPKETQYF. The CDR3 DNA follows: TGTGCCACTCTACTAGCGGGGGGGCCGAAGGAGACCCAGTACTTC.

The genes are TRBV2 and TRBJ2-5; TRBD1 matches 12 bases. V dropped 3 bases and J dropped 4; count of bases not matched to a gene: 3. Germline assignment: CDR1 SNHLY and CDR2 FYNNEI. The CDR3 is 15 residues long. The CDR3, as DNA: TGTGCCAGCAGTGATCGGGACAGGGGGCGAGAGACCCAGTACTTC. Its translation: CASSDRDRGRETQYF.

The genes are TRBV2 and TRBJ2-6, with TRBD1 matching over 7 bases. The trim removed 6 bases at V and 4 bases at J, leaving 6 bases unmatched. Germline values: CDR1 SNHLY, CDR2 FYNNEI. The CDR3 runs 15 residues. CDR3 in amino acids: CASRPTGAGANVLTF. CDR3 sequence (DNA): TGTGCCAGCAGACCTACAGGGGCGGGGGCCAACGTCCTGACTTTC.

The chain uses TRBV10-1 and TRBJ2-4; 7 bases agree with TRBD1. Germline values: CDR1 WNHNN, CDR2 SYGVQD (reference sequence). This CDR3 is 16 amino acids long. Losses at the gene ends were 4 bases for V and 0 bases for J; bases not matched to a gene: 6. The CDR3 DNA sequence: TGCGCCAGCAGTGCCGGGACAGCGAAAGCCAAAAACATTCAGTACTTC. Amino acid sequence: CASSAGTAKAKNIQYF.

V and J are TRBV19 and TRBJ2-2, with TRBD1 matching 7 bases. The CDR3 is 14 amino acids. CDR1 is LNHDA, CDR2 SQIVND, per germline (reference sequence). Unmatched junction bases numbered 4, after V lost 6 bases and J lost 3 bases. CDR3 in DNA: TGTGCCAGTAGAGGGGACAGATACACCGGGGAGCTGTTTTTT. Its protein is CASRGDRYTGELFF.

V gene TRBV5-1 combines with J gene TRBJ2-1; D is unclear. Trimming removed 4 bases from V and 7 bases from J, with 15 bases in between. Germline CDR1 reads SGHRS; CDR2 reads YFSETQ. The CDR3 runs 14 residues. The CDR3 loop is CASSPGGGSNEQFF. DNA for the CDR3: TGCGCCAGCAGCCCAGGTGGTGGTAGTAATGAGCAGTTCTTC.

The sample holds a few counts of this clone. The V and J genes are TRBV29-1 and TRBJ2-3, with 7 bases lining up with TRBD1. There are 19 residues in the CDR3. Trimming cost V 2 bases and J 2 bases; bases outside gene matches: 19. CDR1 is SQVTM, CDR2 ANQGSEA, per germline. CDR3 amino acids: CSVENYRGPTLKSTDTQYF. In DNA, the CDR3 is TGCAGCGTTGAAAATTACAGGGGACCCACCTTAAAATCCACAGATACGCAGTATTTT.

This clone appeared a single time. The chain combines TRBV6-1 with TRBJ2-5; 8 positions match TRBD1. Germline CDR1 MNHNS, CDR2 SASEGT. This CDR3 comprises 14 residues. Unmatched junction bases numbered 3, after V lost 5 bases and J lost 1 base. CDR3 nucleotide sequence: TGTGCCAGCAGTACAACAGGGGGCCAAGAGACCCAGTACTTC. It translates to CASSTTGGQETQYF.

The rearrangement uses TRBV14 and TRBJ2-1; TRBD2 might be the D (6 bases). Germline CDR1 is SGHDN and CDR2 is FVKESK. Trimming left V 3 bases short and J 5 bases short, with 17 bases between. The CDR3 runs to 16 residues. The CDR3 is CASSHREAAGNNEQFF. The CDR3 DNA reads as TGTGCCAGCAGCCACCGTGAGGCCGCGGGGAACAATGAGCAGTTCTTC.

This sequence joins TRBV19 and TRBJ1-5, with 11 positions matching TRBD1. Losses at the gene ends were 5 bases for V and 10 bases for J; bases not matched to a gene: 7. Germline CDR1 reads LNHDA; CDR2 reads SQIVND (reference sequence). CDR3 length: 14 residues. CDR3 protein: CASSGQGARYPQHF. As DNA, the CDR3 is TGTGCCAGTAGTGGACAGGGGGCGCGGTACCCCCAGCATTTT. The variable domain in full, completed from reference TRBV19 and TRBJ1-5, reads DGGITQSPKYLFRKEGQNVTLSCEQNLNHDAMYWYRQDPGQGLRLIYYSQIVNDFQKGDIAEGYSVSREKKESFPLTVTSAQKNPTAFYLCASSGQGARYPQHFGDGTRLSIL.